The text below deals with one T cell receptor beta chain. This receptor's antigen is unknown. Base qualities are not provided; no much larger clone lies one nucleotide away. The immunoSEQ Assay, a bias-controlled multiplex PCR, was used to amplify TCRbeta CDR3 regions from genomic DNA. For the original study's pipeline: The number of nucleated cells in each sample was estimated by amplification of reference gene primers within the assay. Sequence reads were collapsed and filtered to measure the absolute abundance of every unique TCRbeta CDR3 rearrangement. For each sample, productive Simpson clonality was calculated as the square root of Simpson's diversity index across productive rearrangements. The clones in this table, taken by TCRdb from immuneACCESS, are in-frame only. Not every clone is retained; where verified, under half of the shortfall comes from an unresolved V gene, and the cause of the rest is unknown. Clonal size and the V and J genes are those of that table, whereas D and trimming came from the DNA. This sample is represented by fewer than 300,000 clones; over 75% of them were singletons. 0.95% to 1.2% of the sample belongs to the ten largest clones.

The entry originates in a study of blood T cell repertoires in COVID-19 (dated by TCRdb to the early 2020s). Some background on the complete study: Collaborator samples came from the United States, Italy and Spain and covered acute and convalescent phases of COVID-19. The material from the prospective study consisted of cDNA or gDNA derived from T cells, B-cell-depleted T cells, or PBMCs. Subjects who had been exposed to COVID-19, were actively infected with it, or had recovered from it provided the deeply sampled blood TCRbeta repertoires that made up the dataset. A freely available public database, intended as a resource for researchers studying the immune response to SARS-CoV-2, is where the repertoires were released. The samples were drawn from two sources: the first 160 participants of the ongoing ImmuneRACE study, and 950 to 1,500 subjects contributed by 6 global collaborators. The sample metadata nearly always contained a de-identified subject ID, COVID-19 status, age in years and sex. Where available, HLA class I and class II types were obtained from metadata supplied by the sample provider rather than from assay-based typing.

Participants in the prospective study were enrolled through a virtual design, were aged roughly 18 to 90 years, and lived in approximately 24 United States geographic areas. To assign participants to cohorts, the prospective study relied on clinical history that participants themselves reported in a screening survey and a study questionnaire. Recovered participants in ImmuneRACE Cohort 3 were defined by two consecutive negative NP/OP PCR tests, clearance by a healthcare professional, or resolution of symptoms. In the prospective study, mobile phlebotomists collected whole blood, serum and a nasopharyngeal or oropharyngeal swab from each participant. Prospective study participants could optionally give additional blood draws and questionnaires over an approximately 2-month period. Before DNA extraction, blood samples from the prospective study were shipped at room temperature or frozen. The CDR3, cysteine through phenylalanine, is 13 amino acids long. Kept here is only the CDR3 DNA, which spans 39 bases and is read in frame from base 1. The trim is 5 bases for V and 4 bases for J, with a gap of 11 bases between the germline ends. The germline V gene encodes CDR1 MNHEY and CDR2 SMNVEV (reference sequence).

Findings and caveats that apply to the study as a whole: The quantity of clinical and demographic metadata differed by source and by participant and was supplied without curation.

Specimen: PBMCs or T cells enriched from blood (not recorded which). This clonotype was sampled from a woman in her 30s who had recovered from COVID-19. The rearranged segments are TRBV27 and TRBJ1-2; the D gene cannot be named for sure. For the CDR3, the sequence is CASSPGLGYGYTF. The DNA sequence is TGTGCCAGCAGTCCCGGACTGGGCTATGGCTACACCTTC.